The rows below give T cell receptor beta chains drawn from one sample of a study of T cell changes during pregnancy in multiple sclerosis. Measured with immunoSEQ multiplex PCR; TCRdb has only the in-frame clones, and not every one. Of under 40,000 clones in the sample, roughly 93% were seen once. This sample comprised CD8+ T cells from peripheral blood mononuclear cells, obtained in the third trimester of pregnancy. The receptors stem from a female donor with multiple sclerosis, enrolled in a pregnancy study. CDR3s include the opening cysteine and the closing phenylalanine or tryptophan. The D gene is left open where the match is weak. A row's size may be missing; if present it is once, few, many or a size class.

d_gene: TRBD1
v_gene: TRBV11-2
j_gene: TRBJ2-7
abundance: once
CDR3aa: CASSFGTGWYEQYF

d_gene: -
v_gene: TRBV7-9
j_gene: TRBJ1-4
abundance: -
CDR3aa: CASSSVRASQKLFF

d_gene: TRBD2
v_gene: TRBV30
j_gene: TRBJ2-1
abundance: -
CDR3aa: CAWTGGNEQFF

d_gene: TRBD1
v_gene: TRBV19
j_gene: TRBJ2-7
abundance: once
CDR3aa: CASSHGDRAYEQYF

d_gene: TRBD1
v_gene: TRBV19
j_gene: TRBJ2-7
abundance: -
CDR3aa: CASSTTGTGGSYEQYF

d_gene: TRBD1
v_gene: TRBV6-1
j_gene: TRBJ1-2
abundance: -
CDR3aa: CASSEVQGVGYTF

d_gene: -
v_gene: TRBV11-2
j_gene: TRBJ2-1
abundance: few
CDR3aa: CASSLMQGMYNEQFF

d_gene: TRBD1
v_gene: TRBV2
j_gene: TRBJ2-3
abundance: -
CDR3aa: CASLGQSQYF

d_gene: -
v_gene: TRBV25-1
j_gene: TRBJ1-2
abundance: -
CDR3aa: CASSEGEGDYGYTF

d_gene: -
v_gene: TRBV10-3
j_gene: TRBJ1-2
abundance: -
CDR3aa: CAISESEVYYGYTF

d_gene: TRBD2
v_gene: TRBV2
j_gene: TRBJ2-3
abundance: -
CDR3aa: CASRASGGRKDTQYF

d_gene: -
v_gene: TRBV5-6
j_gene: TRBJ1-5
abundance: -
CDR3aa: CASSLEGREGDQPQHF

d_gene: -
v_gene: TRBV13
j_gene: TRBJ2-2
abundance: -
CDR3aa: CASSLGGAGELFF

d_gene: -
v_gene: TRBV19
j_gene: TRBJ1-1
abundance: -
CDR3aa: CASSTGMNTEAFF

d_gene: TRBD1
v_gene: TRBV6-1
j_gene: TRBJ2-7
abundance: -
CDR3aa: CASHRGHEQYF

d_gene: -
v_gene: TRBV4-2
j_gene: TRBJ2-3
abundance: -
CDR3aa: CASSPSWRGPPTDTQYF

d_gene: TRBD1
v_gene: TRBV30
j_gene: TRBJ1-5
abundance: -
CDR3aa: CAWSQGAGQPQHF

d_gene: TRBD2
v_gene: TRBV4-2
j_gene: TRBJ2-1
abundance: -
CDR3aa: CASSPQSGGVYNEQFF

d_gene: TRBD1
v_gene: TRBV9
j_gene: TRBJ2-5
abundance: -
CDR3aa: CASSDGQGWETQYF

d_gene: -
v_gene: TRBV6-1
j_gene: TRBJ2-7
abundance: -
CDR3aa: CASSDGASEAYEQYF

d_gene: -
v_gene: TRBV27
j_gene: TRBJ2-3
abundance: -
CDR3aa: CATGLDTQYF

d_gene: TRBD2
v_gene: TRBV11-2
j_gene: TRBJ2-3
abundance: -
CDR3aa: CASSTTSGGAYDTQYF

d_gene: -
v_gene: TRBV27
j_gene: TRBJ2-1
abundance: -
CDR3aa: CASSFQVSYNEQFF

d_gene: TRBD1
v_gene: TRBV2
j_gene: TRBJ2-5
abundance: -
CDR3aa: CASKTGVPGAETQYF

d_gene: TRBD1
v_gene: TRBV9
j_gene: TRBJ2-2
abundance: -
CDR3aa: CASSPRGQGAGGELFF

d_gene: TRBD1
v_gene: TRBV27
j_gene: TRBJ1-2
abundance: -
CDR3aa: CASSPGTGYGYTF

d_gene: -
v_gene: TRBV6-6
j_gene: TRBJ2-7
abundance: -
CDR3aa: CASSLSAEGYEQYF

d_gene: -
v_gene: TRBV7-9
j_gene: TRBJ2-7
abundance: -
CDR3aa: CASRGGGEQYF

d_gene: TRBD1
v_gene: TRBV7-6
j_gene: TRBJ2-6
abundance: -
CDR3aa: CASSRGTAEGSGANVLTF

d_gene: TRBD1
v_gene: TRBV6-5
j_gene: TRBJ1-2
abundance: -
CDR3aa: CASSYASPGQGYGYTF

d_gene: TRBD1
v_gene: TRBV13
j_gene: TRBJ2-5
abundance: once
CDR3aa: CASSSRTGEIHQETQYF

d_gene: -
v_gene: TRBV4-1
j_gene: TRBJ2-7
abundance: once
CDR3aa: CASSQEAGSYEQYF

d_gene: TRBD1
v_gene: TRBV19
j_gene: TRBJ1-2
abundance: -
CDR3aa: CAGSDREGGYTF

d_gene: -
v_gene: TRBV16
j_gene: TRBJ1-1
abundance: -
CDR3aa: CASSQRGMEAFF

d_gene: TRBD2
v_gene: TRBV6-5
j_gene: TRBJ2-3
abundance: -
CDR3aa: CASSYIAGGERDTQYF

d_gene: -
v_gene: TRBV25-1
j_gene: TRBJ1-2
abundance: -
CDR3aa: CASSEYFPPAGVGYGYTF

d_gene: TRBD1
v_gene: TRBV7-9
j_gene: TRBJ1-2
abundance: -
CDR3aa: CASSFGGTVYGYTF

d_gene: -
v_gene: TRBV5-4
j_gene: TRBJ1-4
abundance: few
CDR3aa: CASSLVGSEANEKLFF

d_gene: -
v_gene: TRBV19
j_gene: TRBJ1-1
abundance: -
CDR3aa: CASSPRSTGNTEAFF

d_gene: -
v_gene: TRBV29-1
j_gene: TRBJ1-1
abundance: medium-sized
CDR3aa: CSVAVFREVNTEAFF

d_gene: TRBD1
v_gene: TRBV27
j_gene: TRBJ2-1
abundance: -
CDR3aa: CASGGQGVNEQFF

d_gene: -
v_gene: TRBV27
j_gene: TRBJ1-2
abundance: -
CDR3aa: CASRLLQGYGYTF

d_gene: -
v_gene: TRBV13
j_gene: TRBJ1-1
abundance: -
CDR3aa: CASSPWTRSLEAFF

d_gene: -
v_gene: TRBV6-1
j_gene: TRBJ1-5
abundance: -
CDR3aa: CASSEGEGTSNQPQHF

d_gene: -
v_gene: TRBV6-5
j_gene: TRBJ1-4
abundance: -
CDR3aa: CASSTNQNEKLFF

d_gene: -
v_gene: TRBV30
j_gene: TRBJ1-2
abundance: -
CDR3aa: CAWTDGADNYGYTF

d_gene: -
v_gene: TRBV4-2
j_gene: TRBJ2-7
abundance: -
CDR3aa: CASSQLSGTPTLGEQYF

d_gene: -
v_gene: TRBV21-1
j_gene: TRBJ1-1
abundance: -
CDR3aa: CASSAAESDRVVLPWMNTEAFF

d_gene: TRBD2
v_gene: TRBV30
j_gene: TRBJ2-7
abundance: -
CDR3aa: CAWTGVAGGPYEQYF